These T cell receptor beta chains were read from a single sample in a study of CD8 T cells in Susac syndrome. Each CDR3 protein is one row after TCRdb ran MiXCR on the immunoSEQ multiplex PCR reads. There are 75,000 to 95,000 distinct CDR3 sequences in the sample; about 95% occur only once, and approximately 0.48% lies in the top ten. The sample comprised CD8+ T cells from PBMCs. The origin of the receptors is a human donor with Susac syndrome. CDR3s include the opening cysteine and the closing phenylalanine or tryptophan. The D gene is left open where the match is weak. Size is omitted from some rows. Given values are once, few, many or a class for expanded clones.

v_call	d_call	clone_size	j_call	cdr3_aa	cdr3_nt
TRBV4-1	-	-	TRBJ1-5	CASSLHPGEQPQHF	TGCGCCAGCAGCCTCCACCCGGGTGAGCAGCCCCAGCATTTT
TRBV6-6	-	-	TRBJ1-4	CASSWETEKLFF	TGTGCCAGCAGTTGGGAGACAGAAAAACTGTTTTTT
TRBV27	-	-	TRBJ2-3	CASSLAYAATDTQYF	TGTGCCAGCAGTTTAGCCTACGCGGCCACAGATACGCAGTATTTT
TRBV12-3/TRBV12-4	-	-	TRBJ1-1	CAAGNTEAFF	TGTGCCGCCGGGAACACTGAAGCTTTCTTT
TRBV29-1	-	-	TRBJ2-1	CSVEDIQDYNEQFF	TGCAGCGTTGAAGATATCCAGGACTACAATGAGCAGTTCTTC
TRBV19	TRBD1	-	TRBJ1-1	CASGQGRAEAFF	TGTGCCAGTGGACAGGGAAGGGCTGAAGCTTTCTTT
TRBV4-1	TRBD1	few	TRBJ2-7	CASSQDRPGTGSYEQYF	TGCGCCAGCAGCCAAGATCGCCCCGGGACAGGGAGCTACGAGCAGTACTTC
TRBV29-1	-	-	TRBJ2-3	CSAREGTDTQYF	TGCAGCGCCCGCGAAGGCACAGATACGCAGTATTTT
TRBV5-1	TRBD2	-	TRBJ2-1	CASSPLAPTYNEQFF	TGCGCCAGCAGCCCACTAGCGCCGACCTACAATGAGCAGTTCTTC
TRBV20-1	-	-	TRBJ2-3	CSAERLGPDTQYF	TGCAGTGCTGAAAGACTAGGTCCAGATACGCAGTATTTT
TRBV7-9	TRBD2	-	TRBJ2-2	CASSPSGMRAGELFF	TGTGCCAGCAGCCCTAGCGGGATGAGGGCCGGGGAGCTGTTTTTT
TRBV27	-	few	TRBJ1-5	CASSFGLGNQPQHF	TGTGCCAGCAGTTTTGGACTCGGGAATCAGCCCCAGCATTTT
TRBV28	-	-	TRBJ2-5	CASSFGQGDFSQETQYF	TGTGCCAGCAGTTTTGGCCAGGGGGACTTTAGCCAAGAGACCCAGTACTTC
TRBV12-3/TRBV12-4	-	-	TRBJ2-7	CASSLGVGSEQYF	TGTGCCAGCAGTTTAGGGGTGGGGTCCGAGCAGTACTTC
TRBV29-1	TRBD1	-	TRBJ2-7	CSVAPLLTGPYEQYF	TGCAGCGTTGCCCCTCTTTTGACAGGGCCTTACGAGCAGTACTTC
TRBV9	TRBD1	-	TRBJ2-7	CASSYNIGQGEDEQYF	TGTGCCAGCAGCTACAACATAGGACAGGGGGAGGACGAGCAGTACTTC
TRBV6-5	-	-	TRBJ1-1	CASSYRGTQRAFF	TGTGCCAGCAGTTACCGCGGAACTCAAAGGGCTTTCTTT
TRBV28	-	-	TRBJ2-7	CASSFPGRAYEQYF	TGTGCCAGCAGTTTCCCGGGAAGGGCCTACGAGCAGTACTTC
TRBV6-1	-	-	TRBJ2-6	CASDPYSGANVLTF	TGTGCCAGCGACCCTTACTCTGGGGCCAACGTCCTGACTTTC
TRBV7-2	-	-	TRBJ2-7	CASSYELVPTHYEQYF	TGTGCCAGCAGCTACGAACTAGTTCCCACACACTACGAGCAGTACTTC
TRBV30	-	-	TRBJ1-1	CAWSGAAVEAFF	TGTGCCTGGTCAGGGGCGGCAGTTGAAGCTTTCTTT
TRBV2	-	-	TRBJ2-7	CASKSSGANHEQYF	TGTGCCAGCAAATCCTCGGGGGCAAACCACGAGCAGTACTTC
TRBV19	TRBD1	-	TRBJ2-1	CASSISGQGLSEQFF	TGTGCCAGTAGTATATCGGGACAGGGATTGAGTGAGCAGTTCTTC
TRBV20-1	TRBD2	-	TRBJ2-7	CSARGPGLAGWEQYF	TGCAGTGCTAGAGGACCGGGACTAGCGGGATGGGAGCAGTACTTC
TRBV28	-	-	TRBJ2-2	CASSPLYRGNTGELFF	TGTGCCAGCAGCCCCCTTTATAGAGGGAACACCGGGGAGCTGTTTTTT
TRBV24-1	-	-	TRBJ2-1	CATSDFISYEQFF	TGTGCCACCAGTGATTTTATTAGCTATGAGCAGTTCTTC
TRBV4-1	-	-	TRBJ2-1	CASSQASEVEQFF	TGCGCCAGCAGCCAAGCCAGCGAGGTTGAGCAGTTCTTC
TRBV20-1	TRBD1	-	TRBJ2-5	CSARDSSGTGGETQYF	TGCAGTGCTAGAGATTCTTCCGGGACAGGGGGCGAGACCCAGTACTTC
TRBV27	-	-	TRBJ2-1	CASGPVSYNEQFF	TGTGCCAGCGGGCCTGTCTCCTACAATGAGCAGTTCTTC
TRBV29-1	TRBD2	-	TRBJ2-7	CSVRLAGAIEQYF	TGCAGCGTCAGACTAGCGGGAGCAATCGAGCAGTACTTC
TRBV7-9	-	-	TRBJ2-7	CASSLQQGFSYEQYF	TGTGCCAGCAGCTTACAACAAGGGTTCTCCTACGAGCAGTACTTC
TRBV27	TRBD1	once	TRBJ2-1	CASPIEALGQRLSYNEQFF	TGTGCCAGCCCAATAGAGGCCCTGGGACAGCGACTCTCCTACAATGAGCAGTTCTTC
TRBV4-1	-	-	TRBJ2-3	CASSPRSGSTDTQYF	TGCGCCAGCAGCCCGCGTTCTGGGTCCACAGATACGCAGTATTTT
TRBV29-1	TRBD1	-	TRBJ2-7	CSVEPGQGGTYEQYF	TGCAGCGTTGAGCCCGGACAGGGAGGCACCTACGAGCAGTACTTC
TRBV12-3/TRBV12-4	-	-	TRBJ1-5	CASSLFIGQPQHF	TGTGCCAGCAGTTTATTCATAGGACAGCCCCAGCATTTT
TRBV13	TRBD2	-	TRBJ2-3	CASSLISGRAPSTDTQYF	TGTGCCAGCAGCTTAATTAGCGGGAGGGCCCCTAGCACAGATACGCAGTATTTT
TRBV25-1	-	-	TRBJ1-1	CASSYTHTEAFF	TGTGCCAGCAGTTACACCCACACTGAAGCTTTCTTT